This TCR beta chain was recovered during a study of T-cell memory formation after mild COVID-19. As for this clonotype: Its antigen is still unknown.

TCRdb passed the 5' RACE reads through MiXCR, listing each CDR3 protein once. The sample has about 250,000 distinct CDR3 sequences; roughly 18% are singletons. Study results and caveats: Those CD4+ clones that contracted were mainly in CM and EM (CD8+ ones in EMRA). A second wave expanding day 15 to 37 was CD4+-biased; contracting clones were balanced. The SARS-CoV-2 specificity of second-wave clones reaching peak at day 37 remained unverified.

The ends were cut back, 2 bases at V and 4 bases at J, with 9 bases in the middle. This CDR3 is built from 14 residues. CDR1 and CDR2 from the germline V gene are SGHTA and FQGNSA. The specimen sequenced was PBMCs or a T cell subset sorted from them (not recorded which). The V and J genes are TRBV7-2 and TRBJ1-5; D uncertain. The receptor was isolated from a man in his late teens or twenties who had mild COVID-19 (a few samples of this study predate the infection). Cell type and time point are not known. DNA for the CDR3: TGTGCCAGCAGCTTATTCCCCAGAAATCAGCCCCAGCATTTT. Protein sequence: CASSLFPRNQPQHF.